Each of the 15 T cell receptor beta chains below was sequenced from the same sample in a study of cytomegalovirus exposure and HLA in healthy donors. The PCR made use of 60 Vbeta and 13 Jbeta primers. Data came from immunoSEQ multiplex PCR; TCRdb stores just in-frame clones and leaves some out. The data contain 170,000 or so clones, 70% to 90% of them singletons. The specimen sequenced was PBMCs. The receptors derive from a girl aged 5-17 years in good health and CMV-seropositive.

This clone has just one count. The chain combines TRBV2 with TRBJ1-6; D ambiguous. Per the germline V gene, CDR1 is SNHLY and CDR2 is FYNNEI. Trimming left V 7 bases short and J 8 bases short, with 12 bases between. The CDR3 sequence is 13 residues long. DNA for the CDR3: TGTGCCAGCATGAGGGTGGATTATTCACCCCTCCACTTT. As protein: CASMRVDYSPLHF.

The genes are TRBV2 and TRBJ2-7; 10 nucleotides agree with TRBD2. The CDR3 runs 15 residues. Per germline, CDR1 SNHLY and CDR2 FYNNEI. The V segment lost 2 bases and the J segment 5 bases; nucleotides outside the gene matches: 6. This CDR3 is CASSEMLAGVHEQYF. CDR3 sequence (DNA): TGTGCCAGCAGTGAAATGCTAGCGGGGGTCCACGAGCAGTACTTC.

This chain joins TRBV9 and TRBJ1-2; TRBD1 matches at 10 bases. The CDR3 is made up of 14 amino acids. Germline loops: CDR1 SGDLS, CDR2 YYNGEE. V lost 6 bases and J lost 1; bases outside the gene matches: 3. This chain's CDR3 is CASTGTGDNYGYTF. CDR3 nucleotide sequence: TGTGCCAGCACCGGGACAGGGGATAACTATGGCTACACCTTC. Together with reference TRBV9 and TRBJ1-2, the CDR3 gives the full variable domain: DSGVTQTPKHLITATGQRVTLRCSPRSGDLSVYWYQQSLDQGLQFLIQYYNGEERAKGNILERFSAQQFPDLHSELNLSSLELGDSALYFCASTGTGDNYGYTFGSGTRLTVV.

This chain uses TRBV5-1 with TRBJ1-2; no clear D. The germline gives CDR1 SGHRS, CDR2 YFSETQ. Trimming pared 0 bases from V and 4 bases from J, leaving 10 bases between. The CDR3 is 14 amino acids. DNA of the CDR3: TGCGCCAGCAGCTTGGCCGGGGTCGGCTATGGCTACACCTTC. This codes for CASSLAGVGYGYTF.

In its sample, this clone was seen once. This chain uses TRBV7-9 with TRBJ2-3; D possibly corresponds to TRBD1 (5 bases). Germline V gene lookup returns CDR1 SEHNR and CDR2 FQNEAQ (reference sequence). This CDR3 contains 12 residues. V was clipped by 4 bases and J by 6 bases, with 8 bases between them. The chain's CDR3 is CASSSGFDTQYF. The CDR3 DNA is TGTGCCAGCAGCTCAGGGTTTGATACGCAGTATTTT.

J is TRBJ2-7 and V is TRBV12-5; D is unclear. Germline loops: CDR1 LGHNT, CDR2 FRNRAP. Trimming shortened V by 2 bases and J by 2 bases, and 7 bases separated the two germline ends. The CDR3 contains 13 residues. CDR3 sequence (DNA): TGTGCTAGTGGTTTGAGCAGGACCTACGAGCAGTACTTC. The encoded protein is CASGLSRTYEQYF.

The CDR3 sequence is CASGLTLAYEQYF. In nucleotides, the CDR3 is TGTGCTAGTGGTTTGACATTGGCCTACGAGCAGTACTTC. The chain carries TRBV12-5 and TRBJ2-7; D is unclear. Trimming took off 2 bases at V and 2 bases at J, with 7 bases between the two ends. The CDR3 has 13 residues. CDR1 and CDR2 (germline): LGHNT, FRNRAP.

The J gene is TRBJ2-2, the V gene TRBV10-1, with D perhaps matching TRBD1 (5 bases). The CDR3 covers 20 residues. Trimming took off 6 bases at V and 3 bases at J, with 29 bases between the two ends. The germline gives CDR1 WNHNN, CDR2 SYGVQD (reference sequence). The chain's CDR3 is CASRSPQDSPDKKYTGELFF. The CDR3 nucleotides are TGCGCCAGCAGGTCACCCCAGGATAGTCCGGACAAAAAATACACCGGGGAGCTGTTTTTT.

The chain joins TRBV4-2 to TRBJ2-7; D not certain. This CDR3 contains 14 residues. Germline V gene sequence: CDR1 LGHNA, CDR2 YNFKEQ. Trimming took off 0 bases at V and 1 base at J, with 7 bases between the two ends. This CDR3 is CASSQDTHSYEQYF. The CDR3 region has the DNA TGTGCCAGCAGCCAAGATACACATTCCTACGAGCAGTACTTC.

This chain joins TRBV4-1 and TRBJ2-1; TRBD2 matches at 13 bases. The CDR3 totals 18 residues. Trimming cost V 4 bases and J 3 bases; bases outside gene matches: 9. CDR1 and CDR2 from the germline V gene are MGHRA and YSYEKL. CDR3 DNA: TGCGCCAGCAGCCCGAGCGGACTAGCGGGGGCCTACTACAATGAGCAGTTCTTC. Translation gives CASSPSGLAGAYYNEQFF.

The chain has TRBV9 and TRBJ2-7; 7 nucleotides align to TRBD2. Germline CDR1 is SGDLS and CDR2 is YYNGEE. The J segment lost 4 bases and the V segment lost 7 bases, leaving 8 bases of the junction unmatched. The CDR3 loop spans 13 amino acids. The CDR3: CASSTGGKYEQYF. The CDR3 DNA reads as TGTGCCAGCTCAACGGGGGGAAAATACGAGCAGTACTTC.

This clone appeared a single time. The chain is built from TRBV5-6 and TRBJ2-6; 9 bases match TRBD1. J was trimmed by 2 bases and V by 0 bases; bases with no gene match: 3. The CDR3 is 17 amino acids. CDR1 and CDR2 (germline): SGHDT, YYEEEE. CDR3 DNA: TGTGCCAGCAGCTTGGGAACAGGGGGCGCTGGGGCCAACGTCCTGACTTTC. Translation: CASSLGTGGAGANVLTF.

The genes are TRBV6-1 and TRBJ1-2; D is unclear. The V gene's germline CDR1 is MNHNS and CDR2 SASEGT. With 6 bases removed from V and 6 bases from J, the gap between germline ends came to 8 bases. The CDR3 consists of 11 residues. This CDR3 reads CASSAKNGYTF. As DNA, the CDR3 is TGTGCCAGCAGCGCGAAAAATGGCTACACCTTC.

The chain recombines TRBV5-4 with TRBJ2-7; D not certain. The V end lost 0 bases, the J end lost 6 bases, and 13 bases lay between the germline ends. The CDR3 sequence is 14 residues long. Germline V gene lookup returns CDR1 SGHNT and CDR2 YYREEE (reference sequence). The CDR3, as DNA: TGTGCCAGCAGCTTGGGTGGAATACCAGGCGAGCAGTACTTC. It specifies CASSLGGIPGEQYF.

The V call is TRBV11-2, the J call TRBJ2-4, with a possible D match to TRBD2 (6 bases). Trimming left V 0 bases short and J 0 bases short, with 12 bases between. This CDR3 is 17 amino acids long. Germline CDR1 SGHAT, CDR2 FQNNGV. CDR3 residues: CASSLDDWGLAKNIQYF. The CDR3 region has the DNA TGTGCCAGCAGCTTAGACGATTGGGGACTAGCCAAAAACATTCAGTACTTC.